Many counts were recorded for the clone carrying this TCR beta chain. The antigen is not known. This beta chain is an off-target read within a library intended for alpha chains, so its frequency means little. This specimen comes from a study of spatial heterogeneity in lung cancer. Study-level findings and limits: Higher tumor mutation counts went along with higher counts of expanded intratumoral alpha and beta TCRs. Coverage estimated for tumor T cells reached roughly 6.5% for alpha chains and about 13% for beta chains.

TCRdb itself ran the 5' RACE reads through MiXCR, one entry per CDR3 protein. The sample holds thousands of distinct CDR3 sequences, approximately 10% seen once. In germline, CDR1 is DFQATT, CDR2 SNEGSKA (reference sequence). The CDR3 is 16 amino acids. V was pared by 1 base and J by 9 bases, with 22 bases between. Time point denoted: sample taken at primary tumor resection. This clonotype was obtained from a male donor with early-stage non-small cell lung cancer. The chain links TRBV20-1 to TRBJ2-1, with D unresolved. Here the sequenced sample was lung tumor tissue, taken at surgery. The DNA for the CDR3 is TGCAGTGCTAGAGTTCCCCACGACTTACCGAACGGTGAGCAGTTCTTC. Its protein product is CSARVPHDLPNGEQFF.